One sample yielded the 7 T cell receptor beta chains listed below, sequenced in a study of CD8 T cells in Susac syndrome. Random-hexamer reverse transcription was applied to roughly 0.45 to 1 ug RNA. One entry per CDR3 protein, called by TCRdb with MiXCR from the immunoSEQ multiplex PCR reads. In the table there are over 100,000 distinct CDR3 sequences, 85% to 95% of which are singletons. Sequencing used CD8+ T cells from PBMCs. The receptors shown here come from a human donor with Susac syndrome.

The chain carries TRBV13 and TRBJ2-4; TRBD2 agrees at 15 bases. Germline V CDR1 and CDR2: PRHDT, FYEKMQ (reference sequence). With 5 bases clipped from V and 2 bases from J, the junction kept 7 bases outside the gene matches. This CDR3 region has 18 residues. CDR3 residues: CASSPRTSGGATKNIQYF. The CDR3 coding sequence is TGTGCCAGCAGCCCACGGACTAGCGGGGGGGCGACCAAAAACATTCAGTACTTC.

This chain uses TRBV12-3 or TRBV12-4 with TRBJ2-1; 10 bases agree with TRBD2. Unmatched junction bases numbered 7, after V lost 3 bases and J lost 8 bases. The CDR3 loop spans 15 amino acids. The DNA of the CDR3 is TGTGCCAGCAGTTTCCAAGCGGGGGGGCCGCATGAGCAGTTCTTC. Its protein product is CASSFQAGGPHEQFF.

The V call is TRBV10-3, the J call TRBJ2-5; tentatively, D is TRBD1 (6 bases). Germline V gene sequence: CDR1 ENHRY, CDR2 SYGVKD. V lost 6 bases to trimming and J lost 5 bases, with 10 bases between them. This CDR3 has 12 residues. This chain's CDR3 is CAIRTGGETQYF. CDR3 in DNA: TGTGCCATCAGGACAGGCGGTGAGACCCAGTACTTC.

The CDR3 loop is CASVPSSGGPTDTQYF. Written as DNA, the CDR3 is TGTGCCAGCGTCCCATCTAGCGGGGGGCCCACAGATACGCAGTATTTT. This chain links TRBV12-3 or TRBV12-4 with TRBJ2-3; TRBD2 aligns across 11 bases. The V segment lost 8 bases and the J segment 2 bases; nucleotides outside the gene matches: 9. The CDR3 length is 16 residues.

This chain uses TRBV19 with TRBJ2-5; D is uncertain. In germline, CDR1 is LNHDA, CDR2 SQIVND (reference sequence). The CDR3 spans 13 residues. V lost 0 bases and J 5 bases, leaving 7 bases between the germline ends. Here the CDR3 reads CASSIDLLETQYF. The CDR3 nucleotides are TGTGCCAGTAGTATAGATTTGCTGGAGACCCAGTACTTC.

This clonotype was found once. The V gene is TRBV6-2 or TRBV6-3, the J gene TRBJ2-1; weak D call: TRBD2 (6 bases). The CDR3 covers 13 residues. V was shortened by 6 bases and J by 8 bases, with 14 bases between the two germline ends. The germline V gene has CDR1 MNHEY and CDR2 SVGEGT. In DNA, the CDR3 is TGTGCCAGCAGGAGCACTAGCATCCATGAGCAGTTCTTC. Residues: CASRSTSIHEQFF.

This clonotype was seen just once. This sequence joins TRBV12-3 or TRBV12-4 and TRBJ1-2; weak D call: TRBD1 (6 bases). The CDR3 loop spans 14 amino acids. The V gene lost 7 bases and the J gene lost 2 bases, with 14 bases spanning the gap. CDR3 nucleotide sequence: TGTGCCAGCACCCACGGGGGGACAAACTATGGCTACACCTTC. Protein sequence: CASTHGGTNYGYTF.